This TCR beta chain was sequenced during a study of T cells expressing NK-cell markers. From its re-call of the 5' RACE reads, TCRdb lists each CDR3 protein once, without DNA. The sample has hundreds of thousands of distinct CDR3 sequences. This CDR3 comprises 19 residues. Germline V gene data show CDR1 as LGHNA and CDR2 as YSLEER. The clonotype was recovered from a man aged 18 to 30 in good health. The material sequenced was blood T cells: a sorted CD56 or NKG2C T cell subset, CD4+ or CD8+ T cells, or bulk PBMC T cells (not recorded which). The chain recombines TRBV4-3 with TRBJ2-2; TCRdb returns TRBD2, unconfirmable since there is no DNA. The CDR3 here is CASSQDLLAGVANTGELFF.